The 12 T cell receptor beta chains below come from one sample, sequenced in a study of neurological immune-mediated disorders. TCRdb re-derived calls from the 5' RACE reads in MiXCR, one entry per CDR3 protein. The sample holds about 120,000 distinct CDR3 sequences, roughly 3.4% seen once. Input material: PBMCs. The receptors were sampled from a woman in her twenties or thirties with multiple sclerosis.

This clonotype was observed at least ten times. The V gene is TRBV9, the J gene TRBJ2-2; D gene unclear. The V and J ends lost 0 bases and 3 bases respectively, with 6 bases between them. The CDR3 contains 14 residues. Germline assignment: CDR1 SGDLS and CDR2 YYNGEE. The CDR3 DNA is TGTGCCAGCAGCGTAGTTGGGGACACCGGGGAGCTGTTTTTT. Amino acids: CASSVVGDTGELFF.

This clonotype was seen many times. The chain uses TRBV6-5 and TRBJ1-5; no firm D call. The CDR3 has 13 residues. CDR1 and CDR2 from the germline V gene are MNHEY and SVGAGI. V lost 6 bases, J lost 0 bases, and 6 bases lay in between. Here the CDR3 reads CASRGYSNQPQHF. The CDR3 coding sequence is TGTGCCAGCAGGGGGTATAGCAATCAGCCCCAGCATTTT.

This clonotype was detected many times. J is TRBJ2-4 and V is TRBV6-6, with D unclear. Germline values: CDR1 MNHNY, CDR2 SVGAGI (reference sequence). The V end lost 3 bases, the J end lost 0 bases, and 15 bases lay between the germline ends. CDR3 length: 17 residues. CDR3 in amino acids: CASSYVSVGIAKNIQYF. The DNA for the CDR3 is TGTGCCAGCAGTTATGTCTCAGTTGGGATAGCCAAAAACATTCAGTACTTC.

In this sample, this clonotype turned up many times. The V call is TRBV10-3, the J call TRBJ2-2, with TRBD1 identical over 7 bases. The trim removed 6 bases at V and 2 bases at J, leaving 3 bases unmatched. CDR1 and CDR2 (germline): ENHRY, SYGVKD. The CDR3 extends over 14 amino acids. The CDR3 protein is CAIRGQTNTGELFF. The DNA for the CDR3 is TGTGCCATCAGGGGACAGACTAACACCGGGGAGCTGTTTTTT.

This clonotype came up many times. A read error may be the cause here, since a much bigger clone is one base away. This chain connects TRBV12-3 or TRBV12-4 to TRBJ1-1, with D tentatively TRBD1 (5 bases). The CDR3 runs to 13 residues. Trimming shortened V by 3 bases and J by 1 base, and 6 bases separated the two germline ends. Here the CDR3 DNA reads TGTGCCAGCAGTTTCAGGGAGAACACTGAAGCTTTCTTT. It encodes CASSFRENTEAFF.

J is TRBJ2-6 and V is TRBV4-3; no firm D call. The germline V and J ends were trimmed by 0 bases and 2 bases, with 8 bases remaining between them. From germline, CDR1 is LGHNA and CDR2 YSLEER. The CDR3 sequence is 16 residues long. CDR3 loop: CASSQEVSPGANVLTF. CDR3 DNA: TGCGCCAGCAGCCAAGAGGTGTCCCCTGGGGCCAACGTCCTGACTTTC.

This clonotype was seen ten or more times. The rearrangement uses TRBV5-6 and TRBJ1-1; D is possibly TRBD1 (5 bases). Germline V gene data show CDR1 as SGHDT and CDR2 as YYEEEE. This CDR3 has 15 residues. V lost 4 bases and J 5 bases, leaving 18 bases between the germline ends. CDR3 DNA sequence: TGTGCCAGCAGCCCTGGGACCCCCCGAGGGACTGAAGCTTTCTTT. Its protein product is CASSPGTPRGTEAFF.

Many counts were recorded for this clonotype. The J gene is TRBJ2-5, the V gene TRBV7-9, with D perhaps matching TRBD1 (5 bases). Germline CDR1 is SEHNR and CDR2 is FQNEAQ (reference sequence). With 1 base removed from V and 5 bases from J, the gap between germline ends came to 26 bases. This CDR3 comprises 19 residues. The DNA of the CDR3 is TGTGCCAGCAGCTTAGAGCTGTTTCTGGCAGGGTCGGTCGAGGAGACCCAGTACTTC. Protein: CASSLELFLAGSVEETQYF.

This clonotype was counted many times. This chain connects TRBV20-1 to TRBJ2-3; TRBD1 agrees at 9 bases. V lost 6 bases to trimming and J lost 3 bases; unmatched junction nucleotides: 7. Per the germline V gene, CDR1 is DFQATT and CDR2 is SNEGSKA (reference sequence). This CDR3 has 14 residues. Here the CDR3 DNA reads TGCAGTGCGGCCCGGGACAGGGAAACAGATACGCAGTATTTT. It codes for CSAARDRETDTQYF.

This clonotype was seen ten or more times. This chain links TRBV7-9 with TRBJ2-2, with D unresolved. Germline V lookup: CDR1 SEHNR, CDR2 FQNEAQ (reference sequence). The CDR3 extends over 14 amino acids. V was pared by 2 bases and J by 3 bases, with 7 bases between. CDR3 in DNA: TGTGCCAGCAGCTTAAGGACCCACACCGGGGAGCTGTTTTTT. Amino acids: CASSLRTHTGELFF.

This clonotype was seen ten or more times. CDR3 amino acids: CASSLGGSNTEAFF. CDR3 DNA: TGTGCCAGCAGCTTAGGAGGATCGAACACTGAAGCTTTCTTT. The chain recombines TRBV13 with TRBJ1-1; D unclear. V was cut by 0 bases and J by 1 base, with 6 bases left in between. In germline, CDR1 is PRHDT, CDR2 FYEKMQ (reference sequence). CDR3 length: 14 residues.

This clonotype was observed many times. CDR3 region: CASSRPRRHDTIYF. The DNA of the CDR3 is TGTGCCAGCAGCCGCCCTAGGAGACATGACACCATATATTTT. V is TRBV11-2 and J is TRBJ1-3; D gene ambiguous. Per germline, CDR1 SGHAT and CDR2 FQNNGV. The CDR3 totals 14 residues. Trimming left V 5 bases short and J 8 bases short, with 16 bases between.